This TCR beta chain was recovered during a study of regulatory T cells in long-lasting Graves disease. Time point given: newly diagnosed GD, antithyroid drugs for less than 3 months. PBMC-derived RNA was used for the TCR library. The germline V gene encodes CDR1 SGHVS and CDR2 FQNEAQ. V lost 0 bases to trimming and J lost 3 bases; unmatched junction nucleotides: 12. There are 19 residues in the CDR3. This clonotype appeared many times. CDR3-region Arm-PCR and iRepertoire HTBI primers produced the TCR beta libraries. TCRdb re-called the multiplex PCR reads with MiXCR, one entry per CDR3 protein. In the table there are hundreds of thousands of distinct CDR3 sequences, about 16% of which are singletons. The same data also contributed to another study, on T cells in Graves' hyperthyroidism and ophthalmopathy. From that paper: When the TCR CDR3 underwent first-round RT-PCR, the HTBI primer set was used.

This TCR derives from a woman younger than 45 with Graves disease. Sequencing was performed on peripheral blood mononuclear cells (PBMCs), taken at new diagnosis, from a patient treated with antithyroid drugs. The genes are TRBV7-8 and TRBJ2-1, with 9 nucleotides matching TRBD2. Here the CDR3 reads CASSLARLAGSYVYNEQFF. CDR3 DNA sequence: TGTGCCAGCAGCTTAGCGCGGCTAGCGGGGTCCTACGTCTACAATGAGCAGTTCTTC. The variable domain in full, with the rest retrieved from reference TRBV7-8 and TRBJ2-1, is GAGVSQSPRYKVAKRGQDVALRCDPISGHVSLFWYQQALGQGPEFLTYFQNEAQLDKSGLPSDRFFAERPEGSVSTLKIQRTQQEDSAVYLCASSLARLAGSYVYNEQFFGPGTRLTVL.